The 23 T cell receptor beta chains below come from one sample, sequenced in a study of blood T cells in healthy people across ages (dated by TCRdb to 2013 to 2016). Receptors were amplified or captured by 5' RACE. The instrument given in TCRdb is Illumina HiSeq 2500. The second PCR ran for roughly 7 to 11 cycles and used a J-beta primer mix along with a sample-barcoded 5' primer. TCRdb trimmed public reads at Q25 via fastp, called clones via MiXCR and kept in-frame beta chains. When rows share a CDR3 protein, they turn into one entry using the most common DNA and genes. The sample table holds fewer than 750,000 distinct CDR3 sequences, of which 47% were seen once. Clones ranked in the top ten supply about 22% of the sample. Sequenced: blood. These receptors came from an older man in good health.

V is TRBV20-1 and J is TRBJ1-4, with 7 bases lining up with TRBD1. Germline V gives CDR1 DFQATT, CDR2 SNEGSKA (reference sequence). Germline trimming cut 5 bases from V and 5 bases from J; bases unmatched to any gene: 5. The CDR3 is 13 amino acids. CDR3 nucleotides: TGCAGTGCTGTAACAGGGGTGAATGAAAAACTGTTTTTT. Encoded protein: CSAVTGVNEKLFF.

A word on this clonotype: The missing conserved phenylalanine or tryptophan at the end of this CDR3 makes a read error likely. V and J are TRBV4-3 and TRBJ2-7; 8 nucleotides align to TRBD1. The CDR3 is 16 residues long. The V gene end was trimmed by 5 bases and the J gene end by 3 bases; junction bases not matched to a gene: 12. From germline, CDR1 is LGHNA and CDR2 YSLEER. The CDR3 is CASSTTLAGGVYEQYL. The CDR3 nucleotides are TGCGCCAGCAGCACAACGTTGGCAGGGGGCGTCTACGAGCAGTACTTA.

The CDR3 DNA is TGTGCCAGCTCTCCCCCCGGGGGACTACGGTACGAGCAGTACTTC. Translated: CASSPPGGLRYEQYF. V gene TRBV18 combines with J gene TRBJ2-7; 7 bases agree with TRBD2. Germline trimming cut 6 bases from V and 4 bases from J; bases unmatched to any gene: 12. The CDR3 runs 15 residues. CDR1 is KGHSH and CDR2 is LQKENI in the germline V gene.

In regard to this clonotype: At one of its ends the junction is not consistent with the germline gene, which may arise from a read error. The J gene is TRBJ2-7, the V gene TRBV30; D not resolved. The CDR3 is 14 residues long. Germline values: CDR1 GTSNPN, CDR2 SVGIG (reference sequence). The CDR3 protein is CAWPTLRSSYGQYF. In DNA, the CDR3 is TGTGCCTGGCCGACCCTAAGGAGCTCCTACGGGCAGTACTTC.

V and J are TRBV20-1 and TRBJ2-3; TRBD1 matches at 7 bases. Germline V gene sequence: CDR1 DFQATT, CDR2 SNEGSKA (reference sequence). This CDR3 spans 14 amino acids. Unmatched junction bases numbered 5, after V lost 0 bases and J lost 5 bases. The CDR3 bases are TGCAGTGCTAGAGATGGGACAGCCCGAGATACGCAGTATTTT. This encodes CSARDGTARDTQYF.

The rearrangement links TRBV12-3 or TRBV12-4 to TRBJ2-4, with D perhaps TRBD1 (6 bases). The CDR3 length is 16 residues. Trimming left V 5 bases short and J 2 bases short, with 16 bases between. Written as DNA, the CDR3 is TGTGCCAGCAGTAACCACAGGGCCCCTTCCAAAAACATTCAGTACTTC. Translating it yields CASSNHRAPSKNIQYF.

V and J are TRBV12-3 or TRBV12-4 and TRBJ1-1; 10 bases agree with TRBD1. V lost 5 bases to trimming and J lost 7 bases; unmatched junction nucleotides: 10. CDR3 length: 15 residues. The DNA for the CDR3 is TGTGCCAGCAGTCCATCTAGACAGGGGGCGGGTGAAGCTTTCTTT. This sequence encodes CASSPSRQGAGEAFF.

This clonotype was seen more than once but under ten times. The chain carries TRBV29-1 and TRBJ1-2, with 8 bases aligning to TRBD1. The CDR3 contains 15 residues. The germline V gene encodes CDR1 SQVTM and CDR2 ANQGSEA. The V and J ends lost 5 bases and 1 base, in that order; junction bases with no gene match: 9. DNA of the CDR3: TGCAGCGTTACAGGGGGGGCGGGCAATAACTATGGCTACACCTTC. It codes for CSVTGGAGNNYGYTF.

This sequence joins TRBV28 and TRBJ2-7; 9 nucleotides agree with TRBD1. V was pared by 7 bases and J by 4 bases, with 8 bases of the junction left unmatched. CDR3 length equals 14 residues. From germline, CDR1 is MDHEN and CDR2 SYDVKM. In DNA, the CDR3 is TGTGCCAGCAACCGCGGGACAGGGTCGTACGAGCAGTACTTC. This codes for CASNRGTGSYEQYF. The full variable domain, its missing parts supplied by reference TRBV28 and TRBJ2-7, is DVKVTQSSRYLVKRTGEKVFLECVQDMDHENMFWYRQDPGLGLRLIYFSYDVKMKEKGDIPEGYSVSREKKERFSLILESASTNQTSMYLCASNRGTGSYEQYFGPGTRLTVT.

This clonotype was picked up a small number of times. The chain couples TRBV15 to TRBJ1-4; D perhaps matches TRBD1 (5 bases). Germline-derived CDR1 and CDR2 are LNHNV and YYDKDF (reference sequence). The CDR3 consists of 15 residues. The V end lost 1 base, the J end lost 4 bases, and 10 bases lay between the germline ends. DNA of the CDR3: TGTGCCACCAGCAGAGGGGGGGACCTTAATGAAAAACTGTTTTTT. Its protein product is CATSRGGDLNEKLFF.

The chain combines TRBV5-1 with TRBJ1-1; 9 nucleotides align to TRBD1. The CDR3 totals 15 residues. CDR1 and CDR2 (germline): SGHRS, YFSETQ. The trim removed 3 bases at V and 5 bases at J, leaving 8 bases unmatched. The CDR3 DNA sequence: TGCGCCAGCAGCTGGGGACAGGGACGTCGGACTGAAGCTTTCTTT. Translation gives CASSWGQGRRTEAFF.

Turning to this clonotype: At one end the junction does not follow the germline gene, possibly because of a read error. The genes are TRBV5-1 and TRBJ2-3, with D uncertain. CDR1 SGHRS and CDR2 YFSETQ come from the germline V gene. CDR3 length: 14 amino acids. The CDR3 loop is CVSKVGESTDTQYF. CDR3 in DNA: TGCGTCAGCAAGGTTGGGGAAAGCACAGATACGCAGTATTTT.

In its sample, this clonotype was seen a few times. The rearrangement links TRBV6-6 to TRBJ2-7, with D hard to call. V was cut by 5 bases and J by 3 bases, with 11 bases left in between. Germline V lookup: CDR1 MNHNY, CDR2 SVGAGI (reference sequence). The CDR3 consists of 13 residues. Written as DNA, the CDR3 is TGTGCCAGCAGTCCCCGGACCAACTACGAGCAGTACTTC. Amino acids: CASSPRTNYEQYF.

This clonotype has ten or more counts. The rearrangement links TRBV6-1 to TRBJ1-2, with TRBD1 identical over 7 bases. Germline V gives CDR1 MNHNS, CDR2 SASEGT. V was clipped by 6 bases and J by 1 base; unmatched bases: 5. The CDR3 is made up of 14 amino acids. CDR3 sequence: CASSGGTDNYGYTF. DNA of the CDR3: TGTGCCAGCAGCGGCGGGACAGATAACTATGGCTACACCTTC.

The rearrangement joins TRBV6-6 to TRBJ2-3; the D call may be TRBD1 or TRBD2 (5 bases each). This CDR3 has 17 residues. V was pared by 3 bases and J by 0 bases, with 16 bases between. In germline, CDR1 is MNHNY, CDR2 SVGAGI (reference sequence). CDR3 nucleotide sequence: TGTGCCAGCAGTTATAGGACCTGGGGACCTAGCACAGATACGCAGTATTTT. Its protein is CASSYRTWGPSTDTQYF.

The chain uses TRBV20-1 and TRBJ2-7; D might be TRBD2 (5 bases). This CDR3 has 14 amino acids. The germline gives CDR1 DFQATT, CDR2 SNEGSKA (reference sequence). Trimming left V 5 bases short and J 1 base short, with 15 bases between. The CDR3 sequence is CSALYLAGSYEQYF. The CDR3 DNA follows: TGCAGTGCTTTATACCTAGCTGGATCCTACGAGCAGTACTTC.

The CDR3 bases are TGCGCCAGCAGCCTGTTCCTAGCGGGAGGGAGTAATGAGCAGTTCTTC. Its translation is CASSLFLAGGSNEQFF. This rearrangement joins TRBV5-1 to TRBJ2-1, with 12 positions matching TRBD2. This CDR3 has 16 residues. The ends lost 4 bases at V and 7 bases at J; junction bases unmatched: 9. The V gene's germline CDR1 is SGHRS and CDR2 YFSETQ. Complete variable domain (other parts from reference TRBV5-1 and TRBJ2-1): KAGVTQTPRYLIKTRGQQVTLSCSPISGHRSVSWYQQTPGQGLQFLFEYFSETQRNKGNFPGRFSGRQFSNSRSEMNVSTLELGDSALYLCASSLFLAGGSNEQFFGPGTRLTVL.

CDR3 sequence (DNA): TGTGCCAGCAGCTTAGGAGTCGCCACCGGCGGGACCCAGTACTTC. This encodes CASSLGVATGGTQYF. The rearrangement joins TRBV7-2 to TRBJ2-5, with D hard to call. There are 15 residues in the CDR3. V was clipped by 1 base and J by 7 bases, with 16 bases between them. Germline CDR1 and CDR2: SGHTA and FQGNSA.

A few counts support this clonotype. This chain uses TRBV21-1 with TRBJ2-1; the D call of TRBD2 is as the table states it, not checked on the DNA. TRBV21-1 is annotated as a pseudogene. The CDR3 spans 17 residues. The CDR3 sequence is CASSGAHRAGAYNEQFF. In DNA, the CDR3 is TGTGCCAGCAGCGGGGCCCATCGAGCGGGAGCCTACAATGAGCAGTTCTTC.

This clonotype was found a few times. This may arise from a read error, as a much more abundant clone is one base away. The rearrangement uses TRBV5-1 and TRBJ2-1, with a tentative D call TRBD1 (6 bases). CDR1 and CDR2 from the germline V gene are SGHRS and YFSETQ. V was trimmed by 2 bases and J by 13 bases, leaving 19 bases between them. The CDR3 covers 14 residues. DNA for the CDR3: TGCGCCAGCAGCTTCACGGACAGCGGATACACCCAGTTCTTC. As protein: CASSFTDSGYTQFF.

This chain joins TRBV28 and TRBJ2-5, with 11 nucleotides matching TRBD1. The V gene's germline CDR1 is MDHEN and CDR2 SYDVKM. V lost 5 bases to trimming and J lost 11 bases; unmatched junction nucleotides: 13. The CDR3 extends over 15 amino acids. The CDR3 here is CASSPDGQGAFEQYF. Written as DNA, the CDR3 is TGTGCCAGCAGTCCCGACGGACAGGGGGCTTTTGAGCAGTACTTC. Together with reference TRBV28 and TRBJ2-5, the CDR3 gives the full variable domain: DVKVTQSSRYLVKRTGEKVFLECVQDMDHENMFWYRQDPGLGLRLIYFSYDVKMKEKGDIPEGYSVSREKKERFSLILESASTNQTSMYLCASSPDGQGAFEQYFGPGTRLLVL.

The genes are TRBV9 and TRBJ2-7; D is perhaps TRBD1 or TRBD2 (6 bases each). Trimming took off 4 bases at V and 1 base at J, with 18 bases between the two ends. The CDR3 is 16 amino acids. Germline CDR1 and CDR2: SGDLS and YYNGEE. This CDR3 is CASSPGDQRASYEQYF. The CDR3 nucleotides are TGTGCCAGCAGCCCAGGGGACCAGCGGGCATCCTACGAGCAGTACTTC.

The chain carries TRBV6-5 and TRBJ2-5, with D unresolved. Judging by the DNA end, TRBJ2-7 fits better; the J call may be wrong. This CDR3 has 14 residues. The germline CDR1 and CDR2 sequences are MNHEY and SVGAGI. This CDR3 is CASSYAQSAYEQYF. DNA of the CDR3: TGTGCCAGCAGTTACGCCCAGTCAGCCTACGAGCAGTACTTC.